Listed below are T cell receptor beta chains from one sample, sequenced in a study of blood T cell repertoires in COVID-19. The data were produced by immunoSEQ multiplex PCR, yet TCRdb's version contains in-frame clones alone and is incomplete. Counted here are about 370,000 clones, 75% to 90% occurring once; the ten biggest clones make up about 1%. The sample was PBMCs or T cells enriched from blood (not recorded which). The receptors were gathered from a man aged 18 to 29 who had recovered from COVID-19. CDR3s include the opening cysteine and the closing phenylalanine or tryptophan. The D gene is left open where the match is weak.

v_call	d_call	j_call	cdr3_length	cdr3_nt	cdr3_aa
TRBV4-2	TRBD2	TRBJ2-7	16	TGTGCCAGCAGCCAAAGTCCCGGGGAGGGTCTCTACGAGCAGTACTTC	CASSQSPGEGLYEQYF
TRBV4-1	TRBD1	TRBJ2-7	14	TGCGCCAGCAGCCCCCGGGCAGGGGGCTACGAGCAGTACTTC	CASSPRAGGYEQYF
TRBV30	-	TRBJ2-7	12	TGTGCCTGGAGTAAGGGGGCCTACGAGCAGTACTTC	CAWSKGAYEQYF
TRBV24-1	TRBD1	TRBJ2-1	14	TGTGCCACCGGTTACGGGACAGAGTCTAATGAGCAGTTCTTC	CATGYGTESNEQFF
TRBV11-2	-	TRBJ2-5	15	TGTGCCAGCAGCTTAGGGCGGACAGTACAAGAGACCCAGTACTTC	CASSLGRTVQETQYF
TRBV6-6	TRBD2	TRBJ2-5	14	TGTGCCAGCTTTAGCGGGAGAGCGGGGGAGACCCAGTACTTC	CASFSGRAGETQYF
TRBV6-4	TRBD2	TRBJ2-3	16	TGTGCCAGCAGTGACGGGACTAGCGATGGTTGGGATACGCAGTATTTT	CASSDGTSDGWDTQYF
TRBV19	-	TRBJ2-5	13	TGTGCCAGTAGTATTCGGTACCAAGAGACCCAGTACTTC	CASSIRYQETQYF
TRBV21-1	-	TRBJ2-2	17	TGTGCCAGCAGCAAAGCGCAAGGGGGCGGTTACACCGGGGAGCTGTTTTTT	CASSKAQGGGYTGELFF
TRBV19	TRBD1	TRBJ1-2	13	TGTGCCAGTAACGGACAGGGGGCCTATGGCTACACCTTC	CASNGQGAYGYTF
TRBV7-3	-	TRBJ2-2	19	TGTGCCAGCAGCCTCCGAGGGGGAAGGGACTATTCTCTCACCGGGGAGCTGTTTTTT	CASSLRGGRDYSLTGELFF
TRBV12-3/TRBV12-4	-	TRBJ2-7	13	TGTGCCAGCAGTTCAGGCCCCTCCTACGAGCAGTACTTC	CASSSGPSYEQYF